Presented here are 22 T cell receptor beta chains from one specimen sequenced in a study of identical twins. Each CDR3 protein gets one entry after TCRdb re-called the 5' RACE reads with MiXCR. The table shows roughly 1,500,000 distinct CDR3 sequences, with about 32% occurring only once. The sample taken for sequencing was cord blood. The receptors shown here come from a newborn girl in good health.

The CDR3 DNA reads TGTGCCATCAGTGAGTCGGGCCAGAATAATTCACCCCTCCACTTT. Its protein is CAISESGQNNSPLHF. The chain joins TRBV10-3 to TRBJ1-6; D not resolved. Trimming removed 0 bases at V and 5 bases at J, with 8 bases between. The CDR3 extends over 15 amino acids. Germline V CDR1 and CDR2: ENHRY, SYGVKD.

This clonotype was observed a few times. The chain couples TRBV4-1 to TRBJ2-1, with a tentative D call TRBD1 (7 bases). Per the germline V gene, CDR1 is MGHRA and CDR2 is YSYEKL. V was trimmed by 0 bases and J by 4 bases, leaving 13 bases between them. The CDR3 spans 16 residues. CDR3: CASSQDRGTVYNEQFF. CDR3 DNA sequence: TGCGCCAGCAGCCAAGATCGGGGGACAGTATACAATGAGCAGTTCTTC.

This clonotype was recorded a few times. The chain employs TRBV20-1 and TRBJ2-1, with D possibly being TRBD2 (6 bases). The CDR3 has 15 amino acids. The V gene's germline CDR1 is DFQATT and CDR2 SNEGSKA (reference sequence). V was trimmed by 0 bases and J by 3 bases, leaving 12 bases between them. CDR3 amino acids: CSARDRRGYYNEQFF. For the CDR3, the DNA is TGCAGTGCTAGAGACCGGAGGGGCTACTACAATGAGCAGTTCTTC.

The genes are TRBV6-1 and TRBJ1-2; D call uncertain. Trimming removed 3 bases at V and 4 bases at J, with 9 bases between. Per germline, CDR1 MNHNS and CDR2 SASEGT. CDR3 length: 13 amino acids. DNA of the CDR3: TGTGCCAGCAGTGATTGGCCGGGCTATGGCTACACCTTC. As protein: CASSDWPGYGYTF.

The chain carries TRBV3-1 and TRBJ2-1, with 11 bases fitting TRBD1. Unmatched junction bases numbered 14, after V lost 1 base and J lost 3 bases. There are 20 residues in the CDR3. The germline V gene encodes CDR1 LGHDT and CDR2 YNNKEL (reference sequence). CDR3 DNA sequence: TGTGCCAGCAGCCAAGCGGACAGGGGGCTTGGGTTGATTGGCTACAATGAGCAGTTCTTC. It yields the protein CASSQADRGLGLIGYNEQFF.

The chain couples TRBV20-1 to TRBJ2-4, with 9 positions matching TRBD2. The CDR3 consists of 16 residues. The germline V gene has CDR1 DFQATT and CDR2 SNEGSKA (reference sequence). The V segment lost 3 bases and the J segment 7 bases; nucleotides outside the gene matches: 13. In DNA form, the CDR3 reads TGCAGTGCTAGGGGTCTAGCGGGGAGATCAGTGAACATTCAGTACTTC. This codes for CSARGLAGRSVNIQYF.

The rearrangement joins TRBV5-6 to TRBJ2-7; no reliable D call. CDR3 size: 12 residues. The germline V gene has CDR1 SGHDT and CDR2 YYEEEE. With 4 bases removed from V and 7 bases from J, the gap between germline ends came to 12 bases. The CDR3 is CASSLLLREQYF. CDR3 nucleotides: TGTGCCAGCAGCCTCCTACTCCGAGAGCAGTACTTC.

This clonotype has a handful of counts. This sequence joins TRBV5-6 and TRBJ2-7; D may correspond to TRBD1 or TRBD2 (5 bases each). Per germline, CDR1 SGHDT and CDR2 YYEEEE. The CDR3 spans 15 residues. V was clipped by 5 bases and J by 4 bases, with 19 bases between them. CDR3 protein: CASSVGTENIYEQYF. In DNA, the CDR3 is TGTGCCAGCAGTGTGGGGACGGAAAATATTTACGAGCAGTACTTC. Supplemented by reference TRBV5-6 and TRBJ2-7, the full variable domain reads DAGVTQSPTHLIKTRGQQVTLRCSPKSGHDTVSWYQQALGQGPQFIFQYYEEEERQRGNFPDRFSGHQFPNYSSELNVNALLLGDSALYLCASSVGTENIYEQYFGPGTRLTVT.

The chain joins TRBV3-1 to TRBJ2-7; possibly TRBD1 for D (6 bases). From germline, CDR1 is LGHDT and CDR2 YNNKEL (reference sequence). Trimming removed 0 bases at V and 0 bases at J, with 21 bases between. This CDR3 spans 19 amino acids. CDR3 coding DNA: TGTGCCAGCAGCCAAGATTCTCAGAAGGGGGTTTTCATCTCCTACGAGCAGTACTTC. Translated: CASSQDSQKGVFISYEQYF.

This clonotype was detected a few times. The chain couples TRBV20-1 to TRBJ2-7; tentative D call: TRBD1 (6 bases). V was pared by 4 bases and J by 4 bases, with 11 bases between. The CDR3 sequence is 12 residues long. Germline V gene sequence: CDR1 DFQATT, CDR2 SNEGSKA (reference sequence). The CDR3 nucleotides read TGCAGTGCTAAAACGCAGGGGTACGAGCAGTACTTC. Amino acids: CSAKTQGYEQYF.

This clonotype was detected only a few times. The chain uses TRBV4-2 and TRBJ2-4; TRBD1 might be the D (5 bases). The CDR3 runs to 16 residues. Trimming shortened V by 0 bases and J by 0 bases, and 9 bases separated the two germline ends. The V gene's germline CDR1 is LGHNA and CDR2 YNFKEQ. CDR3 amino acids: CASSQDVGLAKNIQYF. The CDR3 DNA is TGTGCCAGCAGCCAAGATGTGGGGCTAGCCAAAAACATTCAGTACTTC.

This clonotype came up a few times. This chain uses TRBV20-1 with TRBJ2-3; weak D call: TRBD2 (5 bases). CDR1 and CDR2 (germline): DFQATT, SNEGSKA (reference sequence). The CDR3 extends over 16 amino acids. V shed 6 bases and J shed 2 bases, with 21 bases lying between them. CDR3 in amino acids: CSAPESRGLITDTQYF. The CDR3 nucleotides read TGCAGTGCCCCCGAATCCCGCGGACTGATCACAGATACGCAGTATTTT.

There are a few counts of this clonotype. The CDR3 region is CASSPQRREVINEQFF. The CDR3 bases are TGTGCCAGCAGCCCCCAGCGGCGGGAGGTCATAAATGAGCAGTTCTTC. This chain connects TRBV3-1 to TRBJ2-1; 8 bases are a match to TRBD2. Unmatched junction bases numbered 12, after V lost 4 bases and J lost 7 bases. The CDR3 length is 16 residues. The germline CDR1 and CDR2 sequences are LGHDT and YNNKEL (reference sequence).

This clonotype showed up just a few times. The chain has TRBV18 and TRBJ2-5; D unclear. CDR1 and CDR2 from the germline V gene are KGHSH and LQKENI. The CDR3 has 13 residues. V was cut by 3 bases and J by 5 bases, with 10 bases left in between. CDR3 amino acids: CASSPSQAETQYF. The CDR3 region has the DNA TGTGCCAGCTCACCCTCCCAGGCTGAGACCCAGTACTTC.

The chain couples TRBV30 to TRBJ1-2; D is ambiguous. Trimming took off 4 bases at V and 3 bases at J, with 9 bases between the two ends. CDR1 is GTSNPN and CDR2 is SVGIG in the germline V gene (reference sequence). The CDR3 length is 12 residues. The CDR3 DNA reads TGTGCCTGGACCCCAACAGACTATGGCTACACCTTC. It is translated as CAWTPTDYGYTF.

The chain uses TRBV24-1 and TRBJ1-2; possible D gene TRBD1, 5 bases. In germline, CDR1 is KGHDR, CDR2 SFDVKD. V lost 7 bases, J lost 7 bases, and 9 bases lay in between. CDR3 size: 11 residues. CDR3 in amino acids: CATSRQRGYTF. The DNA of the CDR3 is TGTGCCACCAGCCGACAGCGTGGCTACACCTTC.

This clonotype was picked up a small number of times. This chain links TRBV7-9 with TRBJ2-3; D might be TRBD2 (5 bases). Between the trimmed V and J ends, which lost 3 bases and 0 bases, there was a span of 22 bases. The CDR3 has 19 amino acids. Germline V gives CDR1 SEHNR, CDR2 FQNEAQ (reference sequence). CDR3 sequence: CASSFRRRTGKSSTDTQYF. CDR3 in DNA: TGTGCCAGCAGCTTTAGACGGAGGACGGGGAAGAGTAGCACAGATACGCAGTATTTT.

The V call is TRBV20-1, the J call TRBJ1-5; D perhaps matches TRBD1 (5 bases). Germline CDR1 DFQATT, CDR2 SNEGSKA (reference sequence). V was shortened by 0 bases and J by 7 bases, with 13 bases between the two germline ends. This CDR3 has 14 residues. In nucleotides, the CDR3 is TGCAGTGCTAGAGAAGCTTCCGGGGGACAGCCCCAGCATTTT. This translates into CSAREASGGQPQHF.

This chain uses TRBV28 with TRBJ1-1; D call uncertain. CDR1 is MDHEN and CDR2 is SYDVKM in the germline V gene. This CDR3 spans 14 amino acids. V was cut by 3 bases and J by 0 bases, with 8 bases left in between. In nucleotides, the CDR3 is TGTGCCAGCAGTTTCGGCAGCTTGAACACTGAAGCTTTCTTT. Its translation: CASSFGSLNTEAFF.

The chain is built from TRBV6-5 and TRBJ2-1; no firm D call. Germline V CDR1 and CDR2: MNHEY, SVGAGI. Trimming pared 8 bases from V and 5 bases from J, leaving 25 bases between. This CDR3 is 17 amino acids long. CDR3 coding DNA: TGTGCCAGCTTTAGGCGAGTCCCCAGTCGTGGGAACAATGAGCAGTTCTTC. Translated, it gives CASFRRVPSRGNNEQFF.

The V call is TRBV25-1, the J call TRBJ1-6, with D unclear. The CDR3 has 16 amino acids. Trimming cost V 2 bases and J 3 bases, with 11 bases left between them. The germline V gene encodes CDR1 MGHDK and CDR2 SYGVNS. CDR3 sequence: CASSEPGSVYNSPLHF. CDR3 DNA: TGTGCCAGCAGTGAACCCGGCTCCGTCTATAATTCACCCCTCCACTTT.

This clonotype was observed a handful of times. The V call is TRBV20-1, the J call TRBJ2-3; the D gene is possibly TRBD1 (5 bases). Deletions cut 1 base from V and 2 bases from J, with 16 bases between. Germline V gene sequence: CDR1 DFQATT, CDR2 SNEGSKA (reference sequence). The CDR3 has 16 amino acids. The CDR3 reads CSARAARQHITDTQYF. The DNA for the CDR3 is TGCAGTGCTAGAGCGGCCCGACAGCATATCACAGATACGCAGTATTTT.